This T cell receptor (beta chain) was obtained from a study of blood T cell repertoires in COVID-19. The wider study: Material from acute and convalescent COVID-19 was sourced from the United States, Italy and Spain. T cells, B-cell-depleted T cells, or PBMCs provided the cDNA or gDNA that served as material.

Seattle participants joined during active infection and were tracked over time. Germline V gene data show CDR1 as LNHDA and CDR2 as SQIVND (reference sequence). The CDR3 runs 15 residues. V lost 5 bases and J lost 7; bases outside the gene matches: 13. As handled by the study authors: Reference gene primer amplification gave estimated nucleated cell counts. TCRdb keeps only in-frame clones here, not all; method: immunoSEQ multiplex PCR. That table supplies the V and J calls and clone size; D and trimming were determined from the DNA. Counted here are over 100,000 clones, roughly 89% occurring once; the ten biggest clones make up around 4.5%.

The source of this sequence is a man aged 55-75 years with COVID-19, enrolled during active disease. Sample: peripheral blood. The rearrangement uses TRBV19 and TRBJ1-2; 7 bases align to TRBD1. The CDR3 region is CASSPNLGTDSGYTF. Written as DNA, the CDR3 is TGTGCCAGTAGTCCCAACCTCGGGACAGACAGTGGCTACACCTTC.